Reported below is one TCR beta chain. Its antigen is not yet known. No much larger clone is present one base from it, and per-base qualities are unavailable. TCR beta repertoires were profiled from peripheral blood of roughly 13 young patients with multiple sclerosis to demonstrate the VDJtools post-analysis software. Multiple sclerosis patients were children and adolescents aged about 6 to 16 years. This entry is derived from a study of post-analysis software for immune sequencing data (dated by TCRdb to between 2015 and 2016). With regard to the full study: Recorded disease courses included relapsing-remitting, secondary progressive and progressive-relapsing multiple sclerosis, with some patients lacking subtype annotation. A subset of samples was prepared in parallel using single-end sample barcoding, then pooled and co-amplified after Illumina adapter ligation. The patient repertoires were compared against some twelve previously published healthy control repertoires obtained from donors aged about 6 to 26 years. Broad study findings and their caveats: Patients showed significantly higher frequencies than controls for about 5 TRBV segments, among them TRBV5-6, TRBV5-1 and TRBV20-1. Significantly lower normalized Chao1 diversity was found in multiple sclerosis patients than in controls, suggesting substantial peripheral T-cell clonal expansion. The multiple sclerosis patient group was slightly younger than the control group. Strong co-clustering of samples prepared in the same batch was shown by direct clustering with F measure, prompting a batch-effect correction.

The method behind the library was PCR. Instrument used: Illumina HiSeq 2500. Unique molecular identifiers were incorporated into TCR beta cDNA libraries to reduce PCR and sequencing biases. Every 1 to 10 million input T cells yielded roughly 500,000 cDNA molecules, meaning each molecule approximated one T cell. The patient libraries were prepared and sequenced using the same protocol as the earlier healthy control dataset. Samples belonging to the same batch were prepared together, multiplexed and sequenced on a shared HiSeq lane. In the original analysis: Raw barcoded reads were processed with MIGEC, discarding single-read molecular identifier groups before consensus assembly and CDR3 extraction. VDJtools was used for post-analysis of the clonotype tables, and diversity was normalized by down-sampling every dataset to the size of the smallest sample. In repertoire overlap clustering, CDR3 amino acid sequences, but not nucleotide sequences, were matched to correct batch-related cross-sample contamination. Using fastp trimming at Q25 and MiXCR clonotype assembly, TCRdb reanalyzed the public sequencing data and kept in-frame beta chains. Records with the same CDR3 protein are collapsed into one entry carrying the most frequent genes and DNA. TCRdb, not the authors, supplied the V and J calls. This sample is represented by 650,000 to 850,000 distinct CDR3 sequences; approximately 44% of them were singletons. The ten largest clones add up to 4.9% of the sample.

Germline trimming: 3 bases from V, 6 bases from J; junction bases outside gene matches: 8. The CDR3 covers 15 residues, taking in both the cysteine and the phenylalanine. Just the 45-base CDR3 DNA is kept, in frame starting at base 1. The source is a girl between 5 and 17 years old with multiple sclerosis. The rearrangement joined TRBV12-3 or TRBV12-4 to TRBJ2-7, with TRBD2 matching 10 junction bases. Sequencing was carried out using blood. The CDR3 sequence is CASSFSGRILFEQYF. The bases read TGTGCCAGCAGTTTTAGCGGGAGGATTTTGTTCGAGCAGTACTTC.